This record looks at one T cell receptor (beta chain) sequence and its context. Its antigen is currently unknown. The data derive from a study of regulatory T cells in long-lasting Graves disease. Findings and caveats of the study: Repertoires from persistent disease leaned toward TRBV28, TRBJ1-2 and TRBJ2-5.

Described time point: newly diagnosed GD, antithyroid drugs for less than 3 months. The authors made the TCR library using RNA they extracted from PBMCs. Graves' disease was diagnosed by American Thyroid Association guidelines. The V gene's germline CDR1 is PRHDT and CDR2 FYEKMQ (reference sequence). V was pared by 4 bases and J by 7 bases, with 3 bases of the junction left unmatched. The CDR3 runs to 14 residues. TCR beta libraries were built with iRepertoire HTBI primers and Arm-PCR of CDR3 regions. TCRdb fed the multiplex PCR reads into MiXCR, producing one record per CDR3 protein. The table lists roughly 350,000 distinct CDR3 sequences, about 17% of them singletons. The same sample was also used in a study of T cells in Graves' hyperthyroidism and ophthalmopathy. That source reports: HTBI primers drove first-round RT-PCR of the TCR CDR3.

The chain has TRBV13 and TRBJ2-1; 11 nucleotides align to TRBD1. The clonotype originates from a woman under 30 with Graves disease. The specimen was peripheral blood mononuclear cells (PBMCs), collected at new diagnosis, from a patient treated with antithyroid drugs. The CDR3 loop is CASSSDRGLNEQFF. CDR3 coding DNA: TGTGCCAGCAGCTCGGACAGGGGGCTAAATGAGCAGTTCTTC.